The rows below give T cell receptor beta chains drawn from one sample of a study of chemoradiotherapy in HPV16-positive cancers. Produced via immunoSEQ multiplex PCR; TCRdb's table is partial and in-frame only. Here the sample spans 65,000 to 80,000 clones, about nine tenths being singletons. The sample consisted of blood, taken from a patient who underwent chemoradiotherapy. Receptor source: a human donor with HPV-associated anogenital cancer. CDR3s include the opening cysteine and the closing phenylalanine or tryptophan. A D gene is named only where the DNA matches it firmly. Part of the rows lack a size; the others show once, few, many or a class for expanded clones.

cdr3_aa: CASSKDGYEQYF
cdr3_nt: TGTGCCAGTAGTAAAGACGGCTACGAGCAGTACTTC
j_call: TRBJ2-7
v_call: TRBV19
clone_size: NA
d_call: NA

cdr3_aa: CASSHIYNEQFF
cdr3_nt: TGCGCCAGCAGCCACATCTACAATGAGCAGTTCTTC
j_call: TRBJ2-1
v_call: TRBV4-1
clone_size: NA
d_call: NA

cdr3_aa: CASSKQGSVSYEQYF
cdr3_nt: TGTGCCAGCAGCAAACAGGGATCCGTTTCCTACGAGCAGTACTTC
j_call: TRBJ2-7
v_call: TRBV7-9
clone_size: few
d_call: NA

cdr3_aa: CASSQDGGPYEQYF
cdr3_nt: TGCGCCAGCAGCCAAGACGGGGGCCCCTACGAGCAGTACTTC
j_call: TRBJ2-7
v_call: TRBV4-1
clone_size: NA
d_call: NA

cdr3_aa: CATREQGLALTEQFF
cdr3_nt: TGTGCCACCAGGGAGCAGGGACTAGCTCTGACTGAGCAGTTCTTC
j_call: TRBJ2-1
v_call: TRBV2
clone_size: NA
d_call: TRBD2

cdr3_aa: CASSYSNRAKGEQYF
cdr3_nt: TGTGCCAGCAGTTACTCGAACAGGGCCAAGGGCGAGCAGTACTTC
j_call: TRBJ2-7
v_call: TRBV6-5
clone_size: NA
d_call: NA

cdr3_aa: CASTELGLNTGELFF
cdr3_nt: TGTGCCAGCACGGAACTGGGGCTGAACACCGGGGAGCTGTTTTTT
j_call: TRBJ2-2
v_call: TRBV6-1
clone_size: NA
d_call: NA

cdr3_aa: CASNVGQGVPTNYGYTF
cdr3_nt: TGTGCCAGCAACGTAGGACAGGGGGTCCCCACTAACTATGGCTACACCTTC
j_call: TRBJ1-2
v_call: TRBV28
clone_size: once
d_call: TRBD1

cdr3_aa: CASSAGGAQSQPQHF
cdr3_nt: TGTGCCAGCAGCGCAGGGGGCGCGCAGAGTCAGCCCCAGCATTTT
j_call: TRBJ1-5
v_call: TRBV9
clone_size: NA
d_call: TRBD1

cdr3_aa: CASMRDRGNSPLHF
cdr3_nt: TGTGCCAGCATGCGTGACAGGGGCAATTCACCCCTCCACTTT
j_call: TRBJ1-6
v_call: TRBV2
clone_size: once
d_call: TRBD1

cdr3_aa: CASHTARGGRQHYGYTF
cdr3_nt: TGTGCCAGCCATACTGCCAGGGGGGGCAGGCAACACTATGGCTACACCTTC
j_call: TRBJ1-2
v_call: TRBV27
clone_size: NA
d_call: TRBD1

cdr3_aa: CASSPGFSSKEQFF
cdr3_nt: TGTGCCAGCAGTCCAGGGTTCAGTTCCAAGGAGCAGTTCTTC
j_call: TRBJ2-1
v_call: TRBV25-1
clone_size: NA
d_call: NA

cdr3_aa: CASSLTSGSEYEQYF
cdr3_nt: TGTGCCAGCAGTCTCACCAGCGGGAGTGAATACGAGCAGTACTTC
j_call: TRBJ2-7
v_call: TRBV27
clone_size: NA
d_call: TRBD2

cdr3_aa: CASRGEGHTEAFF
cdr3_nt: TGTGCCAGCAGGGGAGAGGGGCACACTGAAGCTTTCTTT
j_call: TRBJ1-1
v_call: TRBV6-1
clone_size: NA
d_call: NA

cdr3_aa: CASSAGVETDTQYF
cdr3_nt: TGTGCCAGCAGCGCAGGGGTAGAAACAGATACGCAGTATTTT
j_call: TRBJ2-3
v_call: TRBV9
clone_size: NA
d_call: NA

cdr3_aa: CASSEKPGQGVHRQAQPQHF
cdr3_nt: TGTGCCAGCAGCGAAAAACCGGGACAGGGCGTCCACCGTCAGGCCCAGCCCCAGCATTTT
j_call: TRBJ1-5
v_call: TRBV21-1
clone_size: NA
d_call: NA

cdr3_aa: CASRGGQNYGNQPQHF
cdr3_nt: TGTGCCAGCAGGGGCGGACAGAACTACGGCAATCAGCCCCAGCATTTT
j_call: TRBJ1-5
v_call: TRBV2
clone_size: NA
d_call: NA

cdr3_aa: CASSLGTFVRGDTEAFF
cdr3_nt: TGTGCCAGCAGCTTAGGTACTTTTGTCAGAGGGGACACTGAAGCTTTCTTT
j_call: TRBJ1-1
v_call: TRBV11-2
clone_size: NA
d_call: NA

cdr3_aa: CASSLWPVTGYQPQHF
cdr3_nt: TGTGCCAGCAGCTTGTGGCCGGTGACAGGGTATCAGCCCCAGCATTTT
j_call: TRBJ1-5
v_call: TRBV11-1
clone_size: NA
d_call: TRBD1

cdr3_aa: CASRDYREGVTEAFF
cdr3_nt: TGTGCCAGCAGGGATTACAGGGAGGGAGTCACTGAAGCTTTCTTT
j_call: TRBJ1-1
v_call: TRBV6-1
clone_size: NA
d_call: NA

cdr3_aa: CARLAGTGELFF
cdr3_nt: TGTGCCCGACTCGCGGGAACCGGGGAGCTGTTTTTT
j_call: TRBJ2-2
v_call: TRBV2
clone_size: NA
d_call: NA

cdr3_aa: CASSQGLAEYEQYF
cdr3_nt: TGTGCCAGCAGCCAAGGACTAGCGGAATACGAGCAGTACTTC
j_call: TRBJ2-7
v_call: TRBV4-2
clone_size: NA
d_call: TRBD2

cdr3_aa: CASSKKDRVYNEQFF
cdr3_nt: TGTGCCAGCAGCAAAAAGGACAGGGTCTACAATGAGCAGTTCTTC
j_call: TRBJ2-1
v_call: TRBV11-2
clone_size: NA
d_call: TRBD1

cdr3_aa: CASSRTSGTYEQYF
cdr3_nt: TGCGCCAGCAGCCGGACTAGCGGTACCTACGAGCAGTACTTC
j_call: TRBJ2-7
v_call: TRBV5-1
clone_size: NA
d_call: TRBD2

cdr3_aa: CASSSGLAGALGELFF
cdr3_nt: TGTGCCAGCAGCTCGGGACTAGCGGGAGCTCTCGGGGAGCTGTTTTTT
j_call: TRBJ2-2
v_call: TRBV7-9
clone_size: NA
d_call: TRBD2

cdr3_aa: CASSLRETGTGANVLTF
cdr3_nt: TGTGCCAGCAGCCTCCGGGAGACAGGGACTGGGGCCAACGTCCTGACTTTC
j_call: TRBJ2-6
v_call: TRBV5-6
clone_size: NA
d_call: NA

cdr3_aa: CASKIHLRGDYNEQFF
cdr3_nt: TGTGCCAGCAAGATCCACCTGAGGGGGGATTACAATGAGCAGTTCTTC
j_call: TRBJ2-1
v_call: TRBV19
clone_size: NA
d_call: NA

cdr3_aa: CASTGQATNTEAFF
cdr3_nt: TGTGCCAGCACAGGACAGGCGACGAACACTGAAGCTTTCTTT
j_call: TRBJ1-1
v_call: TRBV2
clone_size: NA
d_call: TRBD1

cdr3_aa: CASSPRQLMYQETQYF
cdr3_nt: TGTGCCAGCTCACCCCGACAGCTTATGTACCAAGAGACCCAGTACTTC
j_call: TRBJ2-5
v_call: TRBV18
clone_size: NA
d_call: NA

cdr3_aa: CASSVGGSDIEDLIF
cdr3_nt: TGTGCCAGCAGCGTAGGAGGGTCGGACATTGAGGATTTGATTTTT
j_call: TRBJ1-4
v_call: TRBV9
clone_size: NA
d_call: NA

cdr3_aa: CASSEGNEQYF
cdr3_nt: TGTGCCAGTAGTGAGGGGAACGAGCAGTACTTC
j_call: TRBJ2-7
v_call: TRBV19
clone_size: NA
d_call: NA

cdr3_aa: CASSLGGGTTETQYF
cdr3_nt: TGTGCCAGCAGCTTAGGAGGCGGGACAACAGAGACCCAGTACTTC
j_call: TRBJ2-5
v_call: TRBV11-2
clone_size: NA
d_call: NA

cdr3_aa: CASEVGTLNTEAFF
cdr3_nt: TGCGCCAGCGAGGTCGGGACTTTGAACACTGAAGCTTTCTTT
j_call: TRBJ1-1
v_call: TRBV5-1
clone_size: NA
d_call: NA

cdr3_aa: CASNGFRTGVTEQFF
cdr3_nt: TGTGCCAGCAACGGCTTTAGGACAGGGGTAACTGAGCAGTTCTTC
j_call: TRBJ2-1
v_call: TRBV6-6
clone_size: NA
d_call: TRBD1

cdr3_aa: CASSSITSGGSYEQYF
cdr3_nt: TGTGCCAGCAGCTCGATTACTAGCGGGGGATCCTACGAGCAGTACTTC
j_call: TRBJ2-7
v_call: TRBV7-9
clone_size: NA
d_call: TRBD2

cdr3_aa: CASSIMDEQYF
cdr3_nt: TGTGCCAGTAGTATAATGGACGAGCAGTACTTC
j_call: TRBJ2-7
v_call: TRBV19
clone_size: NA
d_call: NA

cdr3_aa: CASSPLDRDYGYTF
cdr3_nt: TGTGCCAGCTCACCACTGGACAGGGACTATGGCTACACCTTC
j_call: TRBJ1-2
v_call: TRBV18
clone_size: NA
d_call: TRBD1

cdr3_aa: CASSRNLDGFYGYTF
cdr3_nt: TGTGCCAGCAGCAGGAATTTAGACGGATTCTATGGCTACACCTTC
j_call: TRBJ1-2
v_call: TRBV2
clone_size: once
d_call: NA

cdr3_aa: CAISDRQIYGYTF
cdr3_nt: TGTGCCATCAGTGACAGGCAAATCTATGGCTACACCTTC
j_call: TRBJ1-2
v_call: TRBV10-3
clone_size: NA
d_call: NA

cdr3_aa: CASSLAGGVPQHF
cdr3_nt: TGTGCCAGCAGTCTGGCAGGTGGGGTGCCCCAGCATTTT
j_call: TRBJ1-5
v_call: TRBV2
clone_size: NA
d_call: NA

cdr3_aa: CASSEDSTLPYEQYF
cdr3_nt: TGTGCCAGCAGTGAAGACAGCACCCTCCCCTACGAGCAGTACTTC
j_call: TRBJ2-7
v_call: TRBV6-1
clone_size: NA
d_call: NA

cdr3_aa: CASSIGQLQETQYF
cdr3_nt: TGTGCCAGTAGTATAGGACAGCTCCAAGAGACCCAGTACTTC
j_call: TRBJ2-5
v_call: TRBV19
clone_size: NA
d_call: NA

cdr3_aa: CASSLGSLVSKNIQYF
cdr3_nt: TGTGCCAGCAGCTTAGGCTCTTTAGTCTCCAAGAACATTCAGTACTTC
j_call: TRBJ2-4
v_call: TRBV7-2
clone_size: NA
d_call: NA

cdr3_aa: CASSFPQGIRYNEQFF
cdr3_nt: TGTGCCAGCAGCTTTCCTCAGGGAATCCGCTACAATGAGCAGTTCTTC
j_call: TRBJ2-1
v_call: TRBV11-2
clone_size: once
d_call: NA

cdr3_aa: CASRRTASTEAFF
cdr3_nt: TGTGCCAGCAGGCGGACAGCCTCCACTGAAGCTTTCTTT
j_call: TRBJ1-1
v_call: TRBV28
clone_size: NA
d_call: NA

cdr3_aa: CSVEGGTYEQYF
cdr3_nt: TGCAGCGTTGAAGGGGGTACCTACGAGCAGTACTTC
j_call: TRBJ2-7
v_call: TRBV29-1
clone_size: NA
d_call: NA

cdr3_aa: CASSELGQDNTEAFF
cdr3_nt: TGTGCCAGCAGTGAACTCGGACAGGATAACACTGAAGCTTTCTTT
j_call: TRBJ1-1
v_call: TRBV6-1
clone_size: NA
d_call: TRBD1

cdr3_aa: CASSLSGTYTQYF
cdr3_nt: TGTGCCAGCAGTTTATCCGGAACATATACGCAGTATTTT
j_call: TRBJ2-3
v_call: TRBV28
clone_size: once
d_call: NA

cdr3_aa: CASITGGNYGYTF
cdr3_nt: TGTGCCAGTATTACAGGGGGGAACTATGGCTACACCTTC
j_call: TRBJ1-2
v_call: TRBV5-8
clone_size: NA
d_call: TRBD1

cdr3_aa: CASSQVSGYGNTIYF
cdr3_nt: TGCGCCAGCAGCCAAGTGTCAGGGTATGGAAACACCATATATTTT
j_call: TRBJ1-3
v_call: TRBV4-1
clone_size: NA
d_call: NA

cdr3_aa: CASSVINSEAFF
cdr3_nt: TGTGCCAGCAGCGTCATCAACAGCGAAGCTTTCTTT
j_call: TRBJ1-1
v_call: TRBV9
clone_size: NA
d_call: NA

cdr3_aa: CASSPDILAGVVNEQFF
cdr3_nt: TGTGCCAGCAGCCCAGATATTTTAGCGGGAGTAGTAAATGAGCAGTTCTTC
j_call: TRBJ2-1
v_call: TRBV5-8
clone_size: NA
d_call: TRBD2

cdr3_aa: CASSLANAGRQETQYF
cdr3_nt: TGTGCCAGCAGCTTAGCAAATGCAGGGCGACAAGAGACCCAGTACTTC
j_call: TRBJ2-5
v_call: TRBV7-9
clone_size: NA
d_call: NA

cdr3_aa: CASSYLPTSGRGTQYF
cdr3_nt: TGTGCCAGCAGTTACCTGCCTACTAGCGGGCGGGGTACGCAGTATTTT
j_call: TRBJ2-3
v_call: TRBV6-5
clone_size: NA
d_call: TRBD2